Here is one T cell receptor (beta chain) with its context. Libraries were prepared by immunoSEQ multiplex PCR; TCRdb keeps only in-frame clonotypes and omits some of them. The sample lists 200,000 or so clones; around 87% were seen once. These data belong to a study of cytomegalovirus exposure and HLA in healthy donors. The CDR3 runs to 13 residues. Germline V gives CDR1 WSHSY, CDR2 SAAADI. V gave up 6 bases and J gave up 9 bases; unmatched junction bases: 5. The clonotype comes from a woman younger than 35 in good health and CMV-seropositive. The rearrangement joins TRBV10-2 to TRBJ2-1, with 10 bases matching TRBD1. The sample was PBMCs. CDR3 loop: CASRPRTGGEQFF. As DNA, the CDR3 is TGCGCCAGCAGACCCAGGACAGGGGGTGAGCAGTTCTTC.